This TCR beta chain is from a study of shared clonotypes between healthy human individuals. Turning to the study itself: For every donor, three CD4 naive, three CD4 memory, two CD8 naive and one CD8 memory plates were used. General study results and limits: Though the depth was large, rarefaction showed that sorted-subset sequencing was incomplete.

Terminally differentiated effector memory CD45RA+ cells were excluded from the naive CD8 cells, which were CD45RO-negative and positively selected for CCR7. This CDR3 spans 15 amino acids. Germline V lookup: CDR1 MNHNS, CDR2 SASEGT. V lost 1 base, J lost 2 bases, and 12 bases lay in between. Data came from immunoSEQ multiplex PCR; TCRdb stores just in-frame clones and leaves some out. The sample carries over 800,000 clones, 85% to 95% recorded once. About this clone: Its antigen is currently unknown.

This chain joins TRBV6-1 and TRBJ2-7; possible D gene TRBD2, 7 bases. Material: naive CD8+ T cells sorted from blood. The origin of this receptor is a man in his thirties or forties in good health. The chain's CDR3 is CASSEVTGTTYEQYF. CDR3 nucleotides: TGTGCCAGCAGTGAAGTAACAGGGACTACCTACGAGCAGTACTTC.